This TCR beta chain was documented in a study of cytomegalovirus exposure and HLA in healthy donors. Whole-study findings and limits: According to reports, the classifier identified cytomegalovirus status with high specificity and sensitivity. A few chains tied to CMV proved CMV antigen-specific in vitro. The study put 160 or so TCR beta chains on its list as cytomegalovirus-associated.

With regard to this clone: Its antigen is as yet unknown.

The V and J ends lost 6 bases and 4 bases, in that order; junction bases with no gene match: 5. The CDR3 contains 14 residues. The V gene's germline CDR1 is LNHDA and CDR2 SQIVND (reference sequence). Only in-frame clones appear in the TCRdb table, and some are missing; sequencing was by immunoSEQ multiplex PCR. Altogether 150,000 to 200,000 clones are present, roughly nine tenths being singletons, with the ten largest covering about 3%. The rearrangement uses TRBV19 and TRBJ1-3; 8 positions agree with TRBD1. The receptor comes from a woman aged 18-29 years in good health and CMV-seropositive. Sequencing used PBMCs. CDR3 amino acids: CASRGQGRGNTIYF. The DNA for the CDR3 is TGTGCCAGTAGAGGACAGGGTCGAGGAAACACCATATATTTT.